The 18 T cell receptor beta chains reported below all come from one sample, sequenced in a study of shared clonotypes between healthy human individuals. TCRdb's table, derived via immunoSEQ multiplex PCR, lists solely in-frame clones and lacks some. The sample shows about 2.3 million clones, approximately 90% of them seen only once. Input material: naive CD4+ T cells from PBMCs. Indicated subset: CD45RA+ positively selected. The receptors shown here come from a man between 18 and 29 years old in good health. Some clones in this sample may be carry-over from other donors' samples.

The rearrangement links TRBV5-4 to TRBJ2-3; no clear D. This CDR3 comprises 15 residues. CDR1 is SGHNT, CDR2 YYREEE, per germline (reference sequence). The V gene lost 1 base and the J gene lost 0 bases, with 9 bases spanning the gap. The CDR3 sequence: CASSLLTSSTDTQYF. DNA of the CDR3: TGTGCCAGCAGCTTGTTGACGTCTAGCACAGATACGCAGTATTTT.

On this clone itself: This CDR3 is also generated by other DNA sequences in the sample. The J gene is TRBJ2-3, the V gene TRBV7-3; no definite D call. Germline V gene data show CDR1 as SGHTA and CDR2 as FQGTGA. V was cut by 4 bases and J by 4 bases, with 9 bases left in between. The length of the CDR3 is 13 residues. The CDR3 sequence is CASSSRTADTQYF. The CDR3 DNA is TGTGCCAGCAGCTCCCGGACGGCAGATACGCAGTATTTT.

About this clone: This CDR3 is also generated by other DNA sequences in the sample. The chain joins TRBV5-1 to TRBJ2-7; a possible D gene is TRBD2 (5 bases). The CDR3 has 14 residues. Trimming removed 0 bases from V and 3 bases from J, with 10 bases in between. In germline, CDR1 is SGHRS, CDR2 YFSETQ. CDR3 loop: CASSLESGNYEQYF. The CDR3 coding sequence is TGCGCCAGCAGCTTGGAGTCCGGGAACTACGAGCAGTACTTC.

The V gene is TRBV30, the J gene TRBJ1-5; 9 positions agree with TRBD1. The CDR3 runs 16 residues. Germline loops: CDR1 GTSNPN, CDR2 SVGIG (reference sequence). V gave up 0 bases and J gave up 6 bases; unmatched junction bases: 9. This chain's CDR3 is CAWSVATGGFRQPQHF. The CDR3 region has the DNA TGTGCCTGGAGTGTAGCGACAGGGGGGTTTCGTCAGCCCCAGCATTTT.

The CDR3 region has the DNA TGTGCCAGCAGCTTAGTGACAGGAGAGACCCAGTACTTC. Protein: CASSLVTGETQYF. The V call is TRBV5-8, the J call TRBJ2-5, with D possibly being TRBD1 (6 bases). Trimming left V 2 bases short and J 4 bases short, with 9 bases between. This CDR3 is 13 amino acids long. Germline V gene lookup returns CDR1 SGHTS and CDR2 YDEGEE. The variable domain in full, completed from reference TRBV5-8 and TRBJ2-5, reads EAGVTQSPTHLIKTRGQQATLRCSPISGHTSVYWYQQALGLGLQFLLWYDEGEERNRGNFPPRFSGRQFPNYSSELNVNALELEDSALYLCASSLVTGETQYFGPGTRLLVL.

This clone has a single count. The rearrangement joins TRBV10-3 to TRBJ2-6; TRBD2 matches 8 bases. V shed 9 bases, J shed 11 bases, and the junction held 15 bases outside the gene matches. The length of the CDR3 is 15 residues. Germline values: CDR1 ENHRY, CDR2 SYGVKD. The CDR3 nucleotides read TGTGCCATTCGTCCGGGGGGGCTATATCGGGACGTCCTGACTTTC. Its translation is CAIRPGGLYRDVLTF.

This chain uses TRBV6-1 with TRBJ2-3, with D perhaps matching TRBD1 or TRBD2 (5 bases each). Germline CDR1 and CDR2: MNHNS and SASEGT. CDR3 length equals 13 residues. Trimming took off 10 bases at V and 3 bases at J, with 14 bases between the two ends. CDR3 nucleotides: TGTGCCATCGCCAGGGAGTCGACAGATACGCAGTATTTT. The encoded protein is CAIARESTDTQYF.

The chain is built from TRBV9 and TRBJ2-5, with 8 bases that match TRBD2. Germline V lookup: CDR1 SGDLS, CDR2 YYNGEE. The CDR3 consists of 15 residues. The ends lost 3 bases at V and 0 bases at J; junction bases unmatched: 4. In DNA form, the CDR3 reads TGTGCCAGCAGCGGGGGACTAGGGTACCAAGAGACCCAGTACTTC. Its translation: CASSGGLGYQETQYF.

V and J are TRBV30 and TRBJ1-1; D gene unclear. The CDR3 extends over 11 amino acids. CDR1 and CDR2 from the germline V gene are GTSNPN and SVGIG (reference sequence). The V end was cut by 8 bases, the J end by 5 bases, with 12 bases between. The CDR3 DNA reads TGTGCCCCTCACCGGGAGACTGAAGCTTTCTTT. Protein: CAPHRETEAFF.

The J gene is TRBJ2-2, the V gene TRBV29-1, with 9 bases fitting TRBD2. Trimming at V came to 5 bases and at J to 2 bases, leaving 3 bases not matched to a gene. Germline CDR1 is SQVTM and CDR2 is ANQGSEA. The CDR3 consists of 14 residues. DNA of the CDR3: TGCAGCGTTAGCGGGAGGTACAACACCGGGGAGCTGTTTTTT. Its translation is CSVSGRYNTGELFF.

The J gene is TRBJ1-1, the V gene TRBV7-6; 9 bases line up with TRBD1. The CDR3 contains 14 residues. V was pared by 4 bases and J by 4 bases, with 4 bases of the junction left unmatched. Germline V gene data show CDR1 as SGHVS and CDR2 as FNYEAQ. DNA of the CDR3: TGTGCCAGCAGCTATTCACAGGGGGCCACTGAAGCTTTCTTT. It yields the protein CASSYSQGATEAFF.

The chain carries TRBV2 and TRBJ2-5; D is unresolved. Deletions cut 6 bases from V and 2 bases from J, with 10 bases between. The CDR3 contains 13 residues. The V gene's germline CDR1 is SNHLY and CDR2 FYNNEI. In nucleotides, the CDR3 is TGTGCCAGCAGCCCCTATACACAAGAGACCCAGTACTTC. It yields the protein CASSPYTQETQYF.

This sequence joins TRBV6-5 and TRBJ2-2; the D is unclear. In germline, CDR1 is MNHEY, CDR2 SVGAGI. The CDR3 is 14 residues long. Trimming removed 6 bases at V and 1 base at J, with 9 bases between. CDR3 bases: TGTGCCAGCAGCCCAGTAAAGAACACCGGGGAGCTGTTTTTT. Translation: CASSPVKNTGELFF.

In DNA form, the CDR3 reads TGTGCCAGAAGCAACGCTGGGAGCGCTGAAGCTTTCTTT. Its protein is CARSNAGSAEAFF. The rearrangement joins TRBV5-3 to TRBJ1-1; D gene ambiguous. TRBV5-3 is an open reading frame, and its role is uncertain. Trimming removed 4 bases from V and 6 bases from J, with 13 bases in between. The CDR3 has 13 residues.

The CDR3: CASSIIGILNEQFF. The DNA for the CDR3 is TGTGCCAGTAGTATTATCGGGATTTTGAATGAGCAGTTCTTC. V is TRBV19 and J is TRBJ2-1; TRBD2 is a possible D gene (5 bases). Germline V CDR1 and CDR2: LNHDA, SQIVND (reference sequence). Trimming left V 3 bases short and J 7 bases short, with 13 bases between. The CDR3 contains 14 residues.

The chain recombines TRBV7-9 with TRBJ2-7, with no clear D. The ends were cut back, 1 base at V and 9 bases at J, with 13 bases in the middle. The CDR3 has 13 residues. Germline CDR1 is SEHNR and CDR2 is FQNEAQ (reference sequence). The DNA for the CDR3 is TGTGCCAGCAGCTTAGGGGGATATCTGGGGCAGTACTTC. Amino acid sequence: CASSLGGYLGQYF. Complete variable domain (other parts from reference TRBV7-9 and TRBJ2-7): DTGVSQNPRHKITKRGQNVTFRCDPISEHNRLYWYRQTLGQGPEFLTYFQNEAQLEKSRLLSDRFSAERPKGSFSTLEIQRTEQGDSAMYLCASSLGGYLGQYFGPGTRLTVT.

The CDR3 bases are TGTGCCAGCAGTCCATCCGGGACAGGGAAGAACGAGCAGTACTTC. It codes for CASSPSGTGKNEQYF. The gene calls are TRBV28 and TRBJ2-7; 9 nucleotides agree with TRBD1. CDR1 is MDHEN and CDR2 is SYDVKM in the germline V gene. CDR3 size: 15 residues. Losses at the gene ends were 5 bases for V and 5 bases for J; bases not matched to a gene: 10.

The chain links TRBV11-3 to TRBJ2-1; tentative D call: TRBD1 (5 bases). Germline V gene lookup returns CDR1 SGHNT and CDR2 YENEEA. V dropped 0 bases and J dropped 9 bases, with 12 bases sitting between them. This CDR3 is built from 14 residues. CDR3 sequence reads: CASSLEGARVEQFF. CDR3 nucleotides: TGTGCCAGCAGCTTAGAAGGGGCCCGGGTTGAGCAGTTCTTC.